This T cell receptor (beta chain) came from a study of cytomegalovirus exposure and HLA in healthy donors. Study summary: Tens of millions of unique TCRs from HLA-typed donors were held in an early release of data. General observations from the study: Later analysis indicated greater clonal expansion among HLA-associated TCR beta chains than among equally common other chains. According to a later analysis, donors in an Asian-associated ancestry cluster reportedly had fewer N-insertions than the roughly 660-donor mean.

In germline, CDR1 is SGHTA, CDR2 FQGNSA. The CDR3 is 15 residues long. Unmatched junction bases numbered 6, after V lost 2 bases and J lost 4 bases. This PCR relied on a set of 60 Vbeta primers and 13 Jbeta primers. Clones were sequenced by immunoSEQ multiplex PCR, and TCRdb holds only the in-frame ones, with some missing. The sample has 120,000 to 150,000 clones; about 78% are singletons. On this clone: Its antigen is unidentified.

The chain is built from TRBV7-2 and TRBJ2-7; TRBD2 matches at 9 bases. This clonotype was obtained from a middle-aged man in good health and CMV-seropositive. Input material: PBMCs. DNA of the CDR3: TGTGCCAGCAGCTTACAAAGCGGGGGGAAATACGAGCAGTACTTC. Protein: CASSLQSGGKYEQYF.